Included here is one TCR beta chain sequence, with context. These data come from a study of T cell changes during pregnancy in multiple sclerosis. Assay: immunoSEQ multiplex PCR; the TCRdb copy retains only in-frame clones and omits some. Of about 70,000 clones in the sample, roughly 94% were seen once. The source material was peripheral blood, sampled in the third trimester of pregnancy. This TCR was recovered from a female donor with multiple sclerosis, enrolled in a pregnancy study.

The CDR3 sequence: CASSQARQTNYGYTF. The CDR3, as DNA: TGCGCCAGCAGCCAAGCAAGACAAACTAACTATGGCTACACCTTC. The chain recombines TRBV4-3 with TRBJ1-2; D is unclear. The germline V gene has CDR1 LGHNA and CDR2 YSLEER. V gave up 1 base and J gave up 0 bases, with 9 bases separating them. The CDR3 is 15 residues long.